Listed below are T cell receptor beta chains from one sample, sequenced in a study of cytotoxic CD8 clonotypes in ibrutinib-treated CLL. The table came from immunoSEQ multiplex PCR; TCRdb's copy has only in-frame clones and leaves some out. The sample includes more than 300,000 clones, roughly 80% of them seen just once. The material sequenced was PBMCs, taken before ibrutinib treatment. The receptor source for this set is a human donor with chronic lymphocytic leukemia. The CDR3 runs from the conserved cysteine through the conserved F or W. A D gene is named only where the DNA matches it firmly. The size field is filled for only some rows; it gives once, few, many or a size class.

V gene	clone size	J gene	D gene	CDR3 protein	CDR3 DNA
TRBV5-6	NA	TRBJ2-2	NA	CASSLDTGELFF	TGTGCCAGCAGCTTAGACACCGGGGAGCTGTTTTTT
TRBV9	NA	TRBJ2-7	NA	CASSVAGGSLNEQYF	TGTGCCAGCAGCGTAGCCGGGGGATCCCTCAACGAGCAGTACTTC
TRBV6-6	NA	TRBJ2-7	NA	CASKGGYEQYF	TGTGCCAGCAAGGGGGGCTACGAGCAGTACTTC
TRBV9	NA	TRBJ2-2	NA	CASSARNTGELFF	TGTGCCAGCAGCGCCCGAAACACCGGGGAGCTGTTTTTT
TRBV6-6	NA	TRBJ2-1	NA	CASSYIQGPANEQFF	TGTGCCAGCAGTTACATCCAGGGGCCGGCGAATGAGCAGTTCTTC
TRBV7-2	NA	TRBJ2-4	NA	CASSLVSVALAKNIQYF	TGTGCCAGCAGCTTAGTTTCAGTTGCCCTAGCCAAAAACATTCAGTACTTC
TRBV5-4	NA	TRBJ2-1	NA	CASSPRRGDSYNEQFF	TGTGCCAGCAGCCCTCGTAGGGGAGATTCCTACAATGAGCAGTTCTTC
TRBV30	few	TRBJ2-3	TRBD2	CAWSVRSLLARTDTQYF	TGTGCCTGGAGTGTACGATCCCTACTAGCGCGCACAGATACGCAGTATTTT
TRBV9	NA	TRBJ2-1	TRBD1	CASSPRTGEQFF	TGTGCCAGCAGCCCACGGACAGGGGAGCAGTTCTTC
TRBV9	NA	TRBJ2-2	NA	CASSPIQGTGELFF	TGTGCCAGCAGCCCAATACAGGGCACCGGGGAGCTGTTTTTT
TRBV15	NA	TRBJ2-2	TRBD2	CATSRGASGVSGNTGELFF	TGTGCCACCAGCAGAGGGGCTAGCGGAGTATCGGGGAACACCGGGGAGCTGTTTTTT
TRBV30	NA	TRBJ2-5	NA	CAWIVANQETQYF	TGTGCCTGGATCGTGGCGAACCAAGAGACCCAGTACTTC
TRBV9	once	TRBJ2-2	TRBD2	CASSAGLAGVAGELFF	TGTGCCAGCAGCGCTGGACTAGCGGGAGTTGCGGGGGAGCTGTTTTTT
TRBV5-1	NA	TRBJ1-2	NA	CASSLFGRDGYTF	TGCGCCAGCAGCTTGTTTGGTAGGGATGGCTACACCTTC
TRBV14	NA	TRBJ2-3	NA	CASSRDYRDTQYF	TGTGCCAGCAGCCGCGACTACCGAGATACGCAGTATTTT
TRBV9	NA	TRBJ2-7	NA	CASGAPHEQYF	TGTGCCAGCGGTGCTCCCCACGAGCAGTACTTC
TRBV7-9	NA	TRBJ2-7	TRBD1	CASSSWTGASEQYF	TGTGCCAGCAGCTCCTGGACAGGGGCCAGTGAGCAGTACTTC
TRBV23-1	NA	TRBJ2-7	TRBD1	CASSLGTGGPGEQYF	TGCGCCAGCAGTCTGGGGACAGGGGGCCCGGGCGAGCAGTACTTC
TRBV9	NA	TRBJ1-2	NA	CASSVGPGDGYTF	TGTGCCAGCAGCGTAGGCCCAGGGGACGGCTACACCTTC
TRBV7-9	NA	TRBJ2-1	NA	CASTYRNEQFF	TGTGCCAGCACTTACCGTAATGAGCAGTTCTTC
TRBV25-1	NA	TRBJ1-4	TRBD1	CASSELGTGSEKLFF	TGTGCCAGCAGTGAATTGGGGACAGGGTCTGAAAAACTGTTTTTT
TRBV4-2	NA	TRBJ2-3	NA	CASSQGTSTDTQYF	TGTGCCAGCAGCCAAGGGACTAGCACAGATACGCAGTATTTT
TRBV13	NA	TRBJ2-1	TRBD1	CASSPFGQGGNEQFF	TGTGCCAGCAGCCCGTTTGGACAGGGAGGTAATGAGCAGTTCTTC
TRBV29-1	NA	TRBJ2-7	TRBD2	CSVAFGAGGSYEQYF	TGCAGCGTAGCCTTCGGGGCGGGGGGCTCCTACGAGCAGTACTTC
TRBV10-3	few	TRBJ2-1	TRBD2	CAISERTSGRTYNEQFF	TGTGCCATCAGTGAGAGGACTAGCGGGAGGACATACAATGAGCAGTTCTTC
TRBV5-1	NA	TRBJ2-2	NA	CASSLASGNTGELFF	TGCGCCAGCAGCTTGGCCAGCGGGAACACCGGGGAGCTGTTTTTT
TRBV6-4	NA	TRBJ2-2	NA	CASSGRPGELFF	TGTGCCAGCAGTGGTAGGCCCGGGGAGCTGTTTTTT
TRBV7-8	NA	TRBJ2-3	NA	CASSFKRVADTQYF	TGTGCCAGCAGCTTTAAGCGAGTGGCAGATACGCAGTATTTT
TRBV7-3	NA	TRBJ2-7	TRBD2	CASSGGSSGAFYEQYF	TGTGCCAGCAGCGGTGGGAGTAGCGGGGCCTTCTACGAGCAGTACTTC
TRBV7-2	NA	TRBJ2-5	TRBD2	CASSLLGLEETQYF	TGTGCCAGCAGCTTACTGGGACTAGAAGAGACCCAGTACTTC
TRBV19	NA	TRBJ2-5	TRBD2	CASSPTGTSFETQYF	TGTGCCAGTAGCCCCACCGGGACTAGCTTCGAGACCCAGTACTTC
TRBV19	NA	TRBJ1-5	NA	CASRPPGTGWNQPQHF	TGTGCCAGTAGACCCCCCGGGACGGGATGGAATCAGCCCCAGCATTTT
TRBV10-1	NA	TRBJ2-3	NA	CASREGTGTDTQYF	TGCGCCAGCAGAGAGGGAACCGGCACAGATACGCAGTATTTT
TRBV28	NA	TRBJ2-7	TRBD2	CAMGSGSSYEQYF	TGTGCCATGGGTAGCGGGAGCTCCTACGAGCAGTACTTC
TRBV4-3	NA	TRBJ1-1	NA	CASRRQYDTEAFF	TGCGCCAGCAGACGACAGTATGACACTGAAGCTTTCTTT
TRBV9	NA	TRBJ2-5	NA	CASSARDGLQTQYF	TGTGCCAGCAGCGCCCGGGACGGTTTGCAGACCCAGTACTTC
TRBV4-2	once	TRBJ2-7	TRBD2	CASSGGLASYEQYF	TGTGCCAGCAGCGGGGGACTAGCCTCCTACGAGCAGTACTTC
TRBV7-9	NA	TRBJ1-5	TRBD1	CASSSGQELPQHF	TGTGCCAGCAGCTCCGGACAGGAGCTGCCCCAGCATTTT
TRBV9	NA	TRBJ2-3	TRBD2	CASSVGVAGGPRDTQYF	TGTGCCAGCAGCGTAGGGGTAGCGGGAGGGCCAAGAGATACGCAGTATTTT
TRBV9	NA	TRBJ1-4	NA	CASSVSGEVEKLFF	TGTGCCAGCAGCGTATCAGGGGAAGTTGAAAAACTGTTTTTT
TRBV28	NA	TRBJ1-2	NA	CASSPGKLYGYTF	TGTGCCAGCAGCCCTGGAAAGCTCTATGGCTACACCTTC
TRBV19	NA	TRBJ2-7	TRBD1	CASSIPLGQGSYEQYF	TGTGCCAGTAGTATCCCCCTTGGACAGGGTTCTTACGAGCAGTACTTC
TRBV7-7	NA	TRBJ2-1	NA	CASSLGTVGGIYNEQFF	TGTGCTAGCAGCTTAGGCACGGTTGGCGGGATCTACAATGAGCAGTTCTTC
TRBV7-6	NA	TRBJ2-1	TRBD1	CASSARDRRHNEQFF	TGTGCCAGCAGCGCCCGGGACAGGAGACACAATGAGCAGTTCTTC
TRBV30	many	TRBJ2-7	TRBD2	CAWSGRLAGGLEYEQYF	TGTGCCTGGAGTGGAAGACTAGCGGGAGGCCTCGAATACGAGCAGTACTTC
TRBV11-2	NA	TRBJ2-7	NA	CASSLGNYEQYF	TGTGCCAGCAGCCTAGGGAACTACGAGCAGTACTTC
TRBV5-4	once	TRBJ2-3	TRBD1	CASSQGQGRTDTQYF	TGTGCCAGCAGCCAAGGACAGGGGCGGACAGATACGCAGTATTTT
TRBV9	NA	TRBJ2-1	TRBD2	CASSVGAGPYNEQFF	TGTGCCAGCAGCGTCGGAGCGGGACCCTACAATGAGCAGTTCTTC